The clone carrying this T cell receptor (beta chain) came up a few times. The target antigen is unknown. The data belong to a study of beta chain features in type 1 diabetes. cDNA synthesis used the whole RNA isolate, giving expressed TCRB sequences. About 3.57 million reads per sample were averaged for naive, central memory and regulatory samples. Data came from immunoSEQ multiplex PCR; TCRdb stores just in-frame clones and leaves some out. The top ten hold 0.03% to 0.045% of the sample, which has some 640,000 clones, over 12% seen once. Study observations and caveats: The similarity of naive, central memory and Treg TCRB repertoires appeared greater among patients than among healthy donors. Moderately but significantly shorter TCRB CDR3s were found in Type 1 diabetes patients in all four CD4+ subsets. The study found fewer insertions and more deletions at VDJ junctions in type 1 diabetes patients.

This CDR3 contains 13 residues. V dropped 5 bases and J dropped 3; count of bases not matched to a gene: 3. CDR1 SGHAT and CDR2 FQDESV come from the germline V gene (reference sequence). What was sequenced was naive CD4+ T cells from blood. This sequence originates from a man aged 18 to 29 with type 1 diabetes. The chain joins TRBV11-1 to TRBJ1-1; 7 nucleotides match TRBD1. CDR3 amino acids: CASSPTGHTEAFF. DNA for the CDR3: TGTGCCAGCAGCCCGACAGGGCACACTGAAGCTTTCTTT. Full variable domain (outside the CDR3, taken from reference TRBV11-1 and TRBJ1-1): EAEVAQSPRYKITEKSQAVAFWCDPISGHATLYWYRQILGQGPELLVQFQDESVVDDSQLPKDRFSAERLKGVDSTLKIQPAELGDSAMYLCASSPTGHTEAFFGQGTRLTVV.